The rows below give T cell receptor beta chains drawn from one sample of a study of shared clonotypes between healthy human individuals. This table comes from immunoSEQ multiplex PCR, and its TCRdb copy is limited to in-frame clones, with some not included. The sample has about 680,000 clones, about 80% seen once. The sequenced material came from memory CD4+ T cells sorted from blood. The receptors were sampled from a woman aged 30 to 39 in good health. Both conserved end residues are part of each CDR3. A D gene is named only where the DNA matches it firmly. Expanded clones get a size class; other rows say once, few or many, or leave the size out.

TRBJ1-1,16,NA,NA,TRBV7-8,TGTGCCAGCAGCGCCCAGGTAGTACAGGGGAACACTGAAGCTTTCTTT,CASSAQVVQGNTEAFF
TRBJ2-7,14,NA,NA,TRBV6-5,TGTGCCAGCAGTCAGGACGGAGTCTCCTACGAGCAGTACTTC,CASSQDGVSYEQYF
TRBJ2-7,16,TRBD2,NA,TRBV14,TGTGCCAGCAGCCAACGGGCGGGACTAGCTCTCTACGAGCAGTACTTC,CASSQRAGLALYEQYF
TRBJ1-2,15,TRBD1,NA,TRBV6-5,TGTGCCAGCAGGCGGGACAGTTCTTCGATCTATGGCTACACCTTC,CASRRDSSSIYGYTF
TRBJ1-2,15,NA,many,TRBV13,TGTGCCAGCAGTTCCTTAAAGTTCGTTAACTATGGCTACACCTTC,CASSSLKFVNYGYTF
TRBJ2-2,13,NA,once,TRBV29-1,TGCAGCCAATGGAGGACTGCCACCGGGGAGCTGTTTTTT,CSQWRTATGELFF
TRBJ1-4,17,NA,NA,TRBV9,TGTGCCAGCGCACCCGGTGCCATCTTAATTCGCGCCGAAAAACTGTTTTTT,CASAPGAILIRAEKLFF
TRBJ2-6,17,TRBD1,NA,TRBV11-2,TGTGCCAGCAGCCGCGGGACAGGGGGGTCTGGGGCCAACGTCCTGACTTTC,CASSRGTGGSGANVLTF
TRBJ2-1,15,NA,NA,TRBV19,TGTGCCAGTAGTATTAGAAGGGACCGGAGCAATGAGCAGTTCTTC,CASSIRRDRSNEQFF
TRBJ2-1,15,NA,NA,TRBV28,TGTGCCAGCAGTTTGAGTGGGATGTATAGCAATGAGCAGTTCTTC,CASSLSGMYSNEQFF
TRBJ1-5,15,TRBD1,NA,TRBV10-3,TGTGCCATCAGTGATACCGGGACAGGGGACCAGCCCCAGCATTTT,CAISDTGTGDQPQHF
TRBJ2-1,15,TRBD2,NA,TRBV10-1,TGCGCCAGCAGTGAGTGGACTAGCGGCTACAATGAGCAGTTCTTC,CASSEWTSGYNEQFF
TRBJ2-2,15,TRBD2,once,TRBV7-9,TGTGCCAGCAGCTACGGACTAGCGGGTACCGGGGAGCTGTTTTTT,CASSYGLAGTGELFF
TRBJ2-1,12,NA,NA,TRBV30,TGTGCTCATGGGCGGGATCTCAATGAGCAGTTCTTC,CAHGRDLNEQFF
TRBJ2-7,11,NA,NA,TRBV10-3,TGTGCCATCAGTGCGACCCACGAGCAGTACTTC,CAISATHEQYF
TRBJ2-3,19,NA,many,TRBV7-2,TGTGCCAGCAGCTTACGTTCAGGAACCAGCACTCAATTCACAGATACGCAGTATTTT,CASSLRSGTSTQFTDTQYF
TRBJ2-3,14,NA,NA,TRBV10-2,TGCGCCAGCAGTGGACTTCATTTGGGAGATACGCAGTATTTT,CASSGLHLGDTQYF
TRBJ2-3,16,TRBD2,NA,TRBV25-1,TGTGCCAGCAGAGGGACTAGCGGGTTTTATGCAGATACGCAGTATTTT,CASRGTSGFYADTQYF
TRBJ2-5,16,NA,once,TRBV7-9,TGTGCCAGCAGCCCCGGACTAGGGGGAGGACTAAGAGCCCAGTACTTC,CASSPGLGGGLRAQYF
TRBJ2-2,15,NA,few,TRBV7-9,TGTGCCAGCAGCTTAGATTACGGGGTGCCCGGGGAGCTGTTTTTT,CASSLDYGVPGELFF
TRBJ2-3,15,NA,NA,TRBV2,TGTGCCAGCGGTTCCTCCTTCCTCCTCACAGATACGCAGTATTTT,CASGSSFLLTDTQYF
TRBJ2-7,14,TRBD2,NA,TRBV28,TGTGCCAGCAGTTTTAGCGGGAGGGCCCGGGAGCAGTACTTC,CASSFSGRAREQYF
TRBJ2-7,17,TRBD2,many,TRBV6-1,TGTGCCAGCGGTGAGCGGGAGGGCCTACCTCTTGCCTACGAGCAGTACTTC,CASGEREGLPLAYEQYF
TRBJ2-5,17,NA,once,TRBV15,TGTGCCACCAGCAGAAGAGCGCGCTCCCTGGGGCAAGAGACCCAGTACTTC,CATSRRARSLGQETQYF